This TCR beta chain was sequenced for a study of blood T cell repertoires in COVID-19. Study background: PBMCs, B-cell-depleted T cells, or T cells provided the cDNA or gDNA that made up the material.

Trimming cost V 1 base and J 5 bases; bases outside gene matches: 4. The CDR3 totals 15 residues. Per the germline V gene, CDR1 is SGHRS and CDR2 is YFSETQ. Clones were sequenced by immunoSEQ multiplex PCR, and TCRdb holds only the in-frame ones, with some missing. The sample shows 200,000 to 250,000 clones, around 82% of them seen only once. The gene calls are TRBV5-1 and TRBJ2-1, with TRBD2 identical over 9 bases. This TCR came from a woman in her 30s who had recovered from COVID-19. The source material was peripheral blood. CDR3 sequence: CASSLIAGVDNEQFF. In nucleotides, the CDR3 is TGCGCCAGCAGCTTGATAGCGGGAGTGGACAATGAGCAGTTCTTC.